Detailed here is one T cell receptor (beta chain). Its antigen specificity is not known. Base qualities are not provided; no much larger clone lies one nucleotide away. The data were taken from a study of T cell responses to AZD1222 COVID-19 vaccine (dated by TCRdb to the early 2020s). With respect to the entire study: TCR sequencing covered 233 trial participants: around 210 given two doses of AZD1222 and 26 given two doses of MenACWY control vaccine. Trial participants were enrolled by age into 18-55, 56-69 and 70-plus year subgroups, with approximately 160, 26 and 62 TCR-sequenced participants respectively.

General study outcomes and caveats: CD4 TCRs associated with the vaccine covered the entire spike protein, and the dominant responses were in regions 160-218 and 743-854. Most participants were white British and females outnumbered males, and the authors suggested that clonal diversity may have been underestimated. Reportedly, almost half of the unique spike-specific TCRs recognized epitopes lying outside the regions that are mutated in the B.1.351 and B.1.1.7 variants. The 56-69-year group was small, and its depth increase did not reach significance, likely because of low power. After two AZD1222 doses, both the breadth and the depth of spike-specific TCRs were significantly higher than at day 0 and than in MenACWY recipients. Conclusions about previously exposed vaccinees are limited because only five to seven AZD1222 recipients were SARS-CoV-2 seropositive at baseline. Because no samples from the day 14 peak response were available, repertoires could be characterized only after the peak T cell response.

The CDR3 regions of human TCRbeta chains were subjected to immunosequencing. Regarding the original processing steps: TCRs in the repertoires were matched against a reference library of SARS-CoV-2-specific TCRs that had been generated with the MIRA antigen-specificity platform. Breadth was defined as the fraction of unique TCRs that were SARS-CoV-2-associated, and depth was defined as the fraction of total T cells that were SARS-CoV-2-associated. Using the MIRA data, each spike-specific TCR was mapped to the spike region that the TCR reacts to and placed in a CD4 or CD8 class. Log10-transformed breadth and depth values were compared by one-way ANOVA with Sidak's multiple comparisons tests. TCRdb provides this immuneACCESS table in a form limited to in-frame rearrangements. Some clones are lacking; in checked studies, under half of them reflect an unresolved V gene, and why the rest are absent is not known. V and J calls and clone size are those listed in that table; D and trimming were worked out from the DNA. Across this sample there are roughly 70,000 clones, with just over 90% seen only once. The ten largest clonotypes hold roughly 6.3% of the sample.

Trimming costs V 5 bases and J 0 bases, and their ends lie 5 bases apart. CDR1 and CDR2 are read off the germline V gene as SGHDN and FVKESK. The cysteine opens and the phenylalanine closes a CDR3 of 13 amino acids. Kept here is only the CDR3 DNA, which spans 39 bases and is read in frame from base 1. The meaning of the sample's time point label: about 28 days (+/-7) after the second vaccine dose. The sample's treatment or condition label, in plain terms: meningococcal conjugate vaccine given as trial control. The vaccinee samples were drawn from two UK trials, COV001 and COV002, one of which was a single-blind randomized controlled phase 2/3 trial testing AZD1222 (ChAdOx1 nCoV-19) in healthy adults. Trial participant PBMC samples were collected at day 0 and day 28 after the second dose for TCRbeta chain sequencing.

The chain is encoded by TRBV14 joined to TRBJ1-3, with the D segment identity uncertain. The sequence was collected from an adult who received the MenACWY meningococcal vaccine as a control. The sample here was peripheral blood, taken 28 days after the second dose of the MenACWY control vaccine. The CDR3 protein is CASSALSGNTIYF. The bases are TGTGCCAGCAGCGCTCTCTCTGGAAACACCATATATTTT.